The clone carrying this T cell receptor (beta chain) was seen ten or more times. Its antigen remains unidentified. Trimming shortened V by 5 bases and J by 4 bases, and 11 bases separated the two germline ends. The germline V gene has CDR1 DFQATT and CDR2 SNEGSKA (reference sequence). The CDR3 length is 13 residues. Sequential positive selection took CD4 T cells first, then CD8 T cells. EMRA cells were CD45RA+CD27-, and effector memory cells CD45RA-CD27-. Both TRBC1 and TRBC2 were covered by a beta constant-region primer of two equimolar oligonucleotides. One entry per CDR3 protein results from TCRdb running MiXCR on the UMI-ligation and nested PCR reads. The table shows about 4,600 distinct CDR3 sequences, with around 7.2% occurring only once. This entry comes from a study of naive and memory T cell subsets. Findings and caveats of the study: There was no ground truth to check naive and memory subset results.

This receptor was identified in a human donor in good health. V and J are TRBV20-1 and TRBJ1-4; the D gene is possibly TRBD1 (5 bases). Sequenced material: CD4+ TEMRA cells from blood. The subset: effector memory re-expressing CD45RA, CD45RA+ CD27-. The chain's CDR3 is CSAPGTLNEKLFF. The CDR3 DNA sequence: TGCAGTGCTCCGGGGACCCTTAATGAAAAACTGTTTTTT.